This T cell receptor beta chain comes out of a study of cytomegalovirus exposure and HLA in healthy donors. Study findings and constraints: A subsequent analysis found that TCR clusters from the first cohort also tended to co-occur in the approximately 120 validation repertoires, with 90% to 95% of cluster scores above 0. TCR sequences were mostly rare, though some public TCRs occurred in many donors.

Germline V gives CDR1 SGHRS, CDR2 YFSETQ. There are 16 residues in the CDR3. V shed 0 bases and J 2 bases; nucleotides not matched to a gene: 4. A note on this clone: Antigen: not known.

The donors were members of the roughly 120-subject validation cohort (separate from the approximately 670-subject first cohort). Assay: immunoSEQ multiplex PCR; the TCRdb copy retains only in-frame clones and omits some. The table lists 100,000 to 150,000 clones, 90% to 95% of them singletons. The J gene is TRBJ1-5, the V gene TRBV5-1; 8 bases match TRBD1. The sequence was collected from a woman under 30 in good health and CMV-seronegative. Sequencing input: PBMCs. The CDR3 nucleotides are TGCGCCAGCAGCTTGGCCGAGGGACAGGGCAATCAGCCCCAGCATTTT. It encodes CASSLAEGQGNQPQHF.